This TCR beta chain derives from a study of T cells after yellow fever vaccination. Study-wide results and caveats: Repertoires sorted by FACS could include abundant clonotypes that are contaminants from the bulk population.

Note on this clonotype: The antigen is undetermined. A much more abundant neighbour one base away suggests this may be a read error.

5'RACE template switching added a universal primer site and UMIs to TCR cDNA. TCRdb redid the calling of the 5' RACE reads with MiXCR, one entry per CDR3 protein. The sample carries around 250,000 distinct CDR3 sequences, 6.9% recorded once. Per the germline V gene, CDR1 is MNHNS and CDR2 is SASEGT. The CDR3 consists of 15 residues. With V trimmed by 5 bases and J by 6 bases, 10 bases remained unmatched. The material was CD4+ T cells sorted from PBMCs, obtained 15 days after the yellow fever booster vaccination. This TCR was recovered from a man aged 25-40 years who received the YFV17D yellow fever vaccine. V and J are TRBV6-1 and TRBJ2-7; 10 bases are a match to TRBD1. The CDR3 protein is CASSRSDRGVCEQYF. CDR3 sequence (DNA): TGTGCCAGCAGTAGGTCGGACAGGGGGGTCTGCGAGCAGTACTTC.